This TCR beta chain stems from a study of T cell responses to AZD1222 COVID-19 vaccine. Clones were sequenced by immunoSEQ multiplex PCR, and TCRdb holds only the in-frame ones, with some missing. The sample shows about 100,000 clones, around 86% of them seen only once. The V end lost 7 bases, the J end lost 0 bases, and 12 bases lay between the germline ends. From germline, CDR1 is SQVTM and CDR2 ANQGSEA. This CDR3 spans 13 amino acids. This clonotype was sampled from an adult in good health. The J gene is TRBJ1-1, the V gene TRBV29-1; D perhaps matches TRBD1 (5 bases). Sequencing was performed on peripheral blood, taken on day 0 of AZD1222 vaccination. Here the CDR3 DNA reads TGCAGCGCGACAGAAAACATGAACACTGAAGCTTTCTTT. Translating gives CSATENMNTEAFF.